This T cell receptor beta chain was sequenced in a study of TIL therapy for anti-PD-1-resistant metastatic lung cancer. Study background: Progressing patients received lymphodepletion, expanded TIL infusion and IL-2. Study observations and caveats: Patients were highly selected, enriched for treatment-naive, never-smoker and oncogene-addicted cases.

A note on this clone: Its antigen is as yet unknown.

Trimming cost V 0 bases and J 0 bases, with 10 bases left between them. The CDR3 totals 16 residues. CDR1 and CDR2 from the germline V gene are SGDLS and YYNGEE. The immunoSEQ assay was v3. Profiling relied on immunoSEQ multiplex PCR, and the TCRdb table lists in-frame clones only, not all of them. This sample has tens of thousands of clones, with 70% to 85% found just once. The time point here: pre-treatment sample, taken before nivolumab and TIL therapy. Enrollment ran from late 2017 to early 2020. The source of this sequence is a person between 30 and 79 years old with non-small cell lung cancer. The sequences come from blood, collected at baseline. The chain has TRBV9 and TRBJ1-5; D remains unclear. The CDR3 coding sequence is TGTGCCAGCAGCGTAGGAGAACCGAATAGCAATCAGCCCCAGCATTTT. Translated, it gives CASSVGEPNSNQPQHF.